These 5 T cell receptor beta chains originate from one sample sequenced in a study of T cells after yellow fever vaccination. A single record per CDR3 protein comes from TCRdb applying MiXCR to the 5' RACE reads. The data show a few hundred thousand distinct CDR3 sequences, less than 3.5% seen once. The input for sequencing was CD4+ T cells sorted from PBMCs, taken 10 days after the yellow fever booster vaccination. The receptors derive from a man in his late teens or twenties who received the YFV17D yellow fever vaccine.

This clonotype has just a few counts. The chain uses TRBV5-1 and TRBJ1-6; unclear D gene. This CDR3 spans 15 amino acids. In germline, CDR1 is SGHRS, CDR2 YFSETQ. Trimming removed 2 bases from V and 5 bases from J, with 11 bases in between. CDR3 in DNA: TGCGCCAGCAGCTTCGGGCAGGCTAATAATTCACCCCTCCACTTT. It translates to CASSFGQANNSPLHF.

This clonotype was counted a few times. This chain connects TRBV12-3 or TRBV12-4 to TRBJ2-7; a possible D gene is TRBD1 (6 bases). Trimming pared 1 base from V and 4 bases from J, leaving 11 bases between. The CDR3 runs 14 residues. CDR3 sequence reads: CASSLGQANYEQYF. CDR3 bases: TGTGCCAGCAGTTTAGGACAGGCTAATTACGAGCAGTACTTC.

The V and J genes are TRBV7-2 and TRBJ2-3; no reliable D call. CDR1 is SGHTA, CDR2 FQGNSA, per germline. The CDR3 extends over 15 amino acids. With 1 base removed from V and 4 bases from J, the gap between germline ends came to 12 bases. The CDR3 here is CASSLDNFPADTQYF. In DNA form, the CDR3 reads TGTGCCAGCAGCTTAGACAATTTTCCGGCAGATACGCAGTATTTT.

The CDR3 region is CASSYSRSGYEQYF. The DNA of the CDR3 is TGTGCCAGCAGTTACAGCAGGTCGGGATACGAGCAGTACTTC. The chain joins TRBV6-5 to TRBJ2-7; TRBD2 is a possible D gene (5 bases). Germline V gene sequence: CDR1 MNHEY, CDR2 SVGAGI. The CDR3 covers 14 residues. Deletions cut 2 bases from V and 4 bases from J, with 12 bases between.

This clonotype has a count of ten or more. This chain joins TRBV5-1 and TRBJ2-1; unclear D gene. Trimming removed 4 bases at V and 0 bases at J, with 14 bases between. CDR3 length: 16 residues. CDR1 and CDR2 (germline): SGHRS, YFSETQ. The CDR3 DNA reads TGCGCCAGCAGCCTCGACGCCGGGTCCTCCTACAATGAGCAGTTCTTC. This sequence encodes CASSLDAGSSYNEQFF.